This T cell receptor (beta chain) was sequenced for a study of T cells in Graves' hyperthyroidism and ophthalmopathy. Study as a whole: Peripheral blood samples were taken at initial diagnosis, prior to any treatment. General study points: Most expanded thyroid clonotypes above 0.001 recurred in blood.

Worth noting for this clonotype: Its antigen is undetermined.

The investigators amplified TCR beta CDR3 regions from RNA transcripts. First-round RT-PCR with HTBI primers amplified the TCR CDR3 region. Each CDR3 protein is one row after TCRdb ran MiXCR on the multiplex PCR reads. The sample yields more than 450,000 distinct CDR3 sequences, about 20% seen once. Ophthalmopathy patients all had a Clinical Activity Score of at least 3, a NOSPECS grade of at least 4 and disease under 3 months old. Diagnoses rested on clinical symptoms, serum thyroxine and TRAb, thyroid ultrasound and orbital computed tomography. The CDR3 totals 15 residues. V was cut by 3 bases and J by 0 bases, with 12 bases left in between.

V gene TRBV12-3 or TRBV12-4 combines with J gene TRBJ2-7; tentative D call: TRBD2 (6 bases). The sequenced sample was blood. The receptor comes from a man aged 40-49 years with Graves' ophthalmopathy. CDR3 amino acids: CASSFRGSHSYEQYF. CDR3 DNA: TGTGCCAGCAGTTTTCGGGGGTCTCACTCCTACGAGCAGTACTTC.